This T cell receptor beta chain was sequenced during a study of T cells in Graves' hyperthyroidism and ophthalmopathy. In the ophthalmopathy cohort, Clinical Activity Score was at least 3, NOSPECS grade at least 4, and duration under 3 months. Clinical symptoms, serum thyroxine and TRAb, thyroid ultrasound and orbital computed tomography were used for the diagnoses. TCR beta CDR3 regions were amplified from RNA transcripts. During a first-round RT-PCR of the TCR CDR3, the HTBI primer set was used. MiXCR, applied by TCRdb to the multiplex PCR reads, yields one record per CDR3 protein. This repertoire shows about 530,000 distinct CDR3 sequences, 17% found once; its top ten account for 17%. The germline CDR1 and CDR2 sequences are PRHDT and FYEKMQ (reference sequence). The CDR3 extends over 13 amino acids. V lost 4 bases, J lost 11 bases, and 12 bases lay in between. This clonotype was seen repeatedly, ten times or more.

J is TRBJ1-6 and V is TRBV13; no clear D. Sequencing used blood. The TCR originated in a woman between 18 and 29 years old with Graves' ophthalmopathy. In DNA, the CDR3 is TGTGCCAGCAGCTCCAGCGTTGGCGCACCCCTCCACTTT. Residues: CASSSSVGAPLHF. Full variable domain (outside the CDR3, taken from reference TRBV13 and TRBJ1-6): AAGVIQSPRHLIKEKRETATLKCYPIPRHDTVYWYQQGPGQDPQFLISFYEKMQSDKGSIPDRFSAQQFSDYHSELNMSSLELGDSALYFCASSSSVGAPLHFGNGTRLTVT.